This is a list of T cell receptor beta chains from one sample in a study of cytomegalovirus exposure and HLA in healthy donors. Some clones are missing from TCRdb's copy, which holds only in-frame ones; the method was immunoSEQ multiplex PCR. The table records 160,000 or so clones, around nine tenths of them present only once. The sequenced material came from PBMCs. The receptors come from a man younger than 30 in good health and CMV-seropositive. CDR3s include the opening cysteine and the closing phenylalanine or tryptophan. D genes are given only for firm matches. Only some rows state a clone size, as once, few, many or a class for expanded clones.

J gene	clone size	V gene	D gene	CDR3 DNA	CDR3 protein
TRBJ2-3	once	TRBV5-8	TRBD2	TGTGCCAGCAGCCCGGGACTAGCGGTTAGCACAGATACGCAGTATTTT	CASSPGLAVSTDTQYF
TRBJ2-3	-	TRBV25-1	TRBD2	TGTGCCAGCAGCCGAAGCGGGGTGATTGCAGATACGCAGTATTTT	CASSRSGVIADTQYF
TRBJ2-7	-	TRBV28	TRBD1	TGTGCCAGCAGTTCGGCCGGGACAGGGTTATACGAGCAGTACTTC	CASSSAGTGLYEQYF
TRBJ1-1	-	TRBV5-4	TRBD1	TGTGCCAGCAGCTCATTCGGACAGGGGGCGGACACTGAAGCTTTCTTT	CASSSFGQGADTEAFF
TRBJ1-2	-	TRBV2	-	TGTGCCAGCAGTAACCCTCAGGGGTATGGCTACACCTTC	CASSNPQGYGYTF
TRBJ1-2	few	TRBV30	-	TGTGCCTGGAGTTCCCGTCCCGACTATGGCTACACCTTC	CAWSSRPDYGYTF
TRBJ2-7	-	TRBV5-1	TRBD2	TGCGCCAGCAGCTTCACGGGGGGGACCTACGAGCAGTACTTC	CASSFTGGTYEQYF
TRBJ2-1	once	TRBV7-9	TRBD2	TGTGCCAGCAGCCCCAAGGGACTACTAGCGACCAATGAGCAGTTCTTC	CASSPKGLLATNEQFF
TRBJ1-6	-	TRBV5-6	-	TGTGCCAGCACCCGGGCGGGCTCCTATAATTCACCCCTCCACTTT	CASTRAGSYNSPLHF
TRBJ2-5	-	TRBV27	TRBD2	TGTGCCAGCAGATCCTTTGGGACTAGCGTCCAAGAGACCCAGTACTTC	CASRSFGTSVQETQYF
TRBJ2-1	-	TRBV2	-	TGTGCCAGCGGGGGACTCGAGGGGCAGTTCTTC	CASGGLEGQFF
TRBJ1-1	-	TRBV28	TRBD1	TGTGCCAGCAGTATCCCGGGACAGCCACGAACTGAAGCTTTCTTT	CASSIPGQPRTEAFF
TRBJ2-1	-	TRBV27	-	TGTGCCAGCAGTTTAACCGGGGGCTACAATGAGCAGTTCTTC	CASSLTGGYNEQFF
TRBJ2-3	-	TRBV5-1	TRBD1	TGCGCCAGCAGCTTGGAGGGACAGGACACAGATACGCAGTATTTT	CASSLEGQDTDTQYF
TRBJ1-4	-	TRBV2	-	TGTGCCAGCAGTGAATCGTTATCAGGGGATGAAAAACTGTTTTTT	CASSESLSGDEKLFF
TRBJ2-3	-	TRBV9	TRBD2	TGTGCCAGCAGCGCGGGGACTAGCGGAGGACCTAGCACAGATACGCAGTATTTT	CASSAGTSGGPSTDTQYF
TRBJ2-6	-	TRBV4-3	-	TGCGCCAGCAGCCAGGATCCATATTTCGCTGATCCGCGGGGGGCCAACGTCCTGACTTTC	CASSQDPYFADPRGANVLTF
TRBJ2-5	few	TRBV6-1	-	TGTGCCAGCAATTCCCGAACCAGAGAGACCCAGTACTTC	CASNSRTRETQYF
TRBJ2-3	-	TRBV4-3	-	TGCGCCAGCAGCCAAGAGTTCACAATAGCAGCTAGCACAGATACGCAGTATTTT	CASSQEFTIAASTDTQYF
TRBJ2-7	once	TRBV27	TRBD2	TGTGCCAGCAGTCAGCTAGCGGGAGCCTACGAGCAGTACTTC	CASSQLAGAYEQYF
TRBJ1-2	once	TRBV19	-	TGTGCCAGTAAGGATCGCCCATCACCCGGTGCGGATGGCTACACCTTC	CASKDRPSPGADGYTF
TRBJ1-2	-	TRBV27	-	TGTGCCAGCAGTTCAGGCTATGGCTACACCTTC	CASSSGYGYTF
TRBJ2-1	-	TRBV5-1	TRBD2	TGCGCCAGCAGTTTAGCGGGGGGGCTGAGGAATGAGCAGTTCTTC	CASSLAGGLRNEQFF
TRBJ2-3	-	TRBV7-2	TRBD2	TGTGCCAGCAGCTTATCGGGGGGTACAGATACGCAGTATTTT	CASSLSGGTDTQYF
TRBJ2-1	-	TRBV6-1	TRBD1	TGTGCCAGCAGTGACGAACAGGGGCCCTACAATGAGCAGTTCTTC	CASSDEQGPYNEQFF
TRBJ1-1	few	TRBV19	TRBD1	TGTGCCACCATGAACAGGGGCGCTGGCACTGAAGCTTTCTTT	CATMNRGAGTEAFF
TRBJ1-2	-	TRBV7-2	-	TGTGCCAGCAGCTTAGGCACATTCTATGGCTACACCTTC	CASSLGTFYGYTF
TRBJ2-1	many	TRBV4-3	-	TGCGCCAGCAGCCAAGAGGGCGATGGCTTGGGTGAGCAGTTCTTC	CASSQEGDGLGEQFF
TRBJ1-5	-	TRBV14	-	TGTGCCAGCAGCCAAGATCTCGGGCAGCCCCAGCATTTT	CASSQDLGQPQHF
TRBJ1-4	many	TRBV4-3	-	TGCGCCAGCAGCCAAGATCTTCGGCAGGGTAATAATGAAAAACTGTTTTTT	CASSQDLRQGNNEKLFF
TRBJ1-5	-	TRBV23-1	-	TGCGCCACCCCCATTGGAGGGGTGGCGTTT	CATPIGGVAF
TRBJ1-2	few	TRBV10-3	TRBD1	TGTGCCGCCGGACGCCAAAGGACAGGGGGCGATGGCTACACCTTC	CAAGRQRTGGDGYTF
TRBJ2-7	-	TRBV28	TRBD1	TGTGCCAGCAGTCAACGCGGGACAGGGAGTTCCTACGAGCAGTACTTC	CASSQRGTGSSYEQYF
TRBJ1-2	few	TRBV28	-	TGTGCCAGCAGTTTGCCTGACAGGAGATCCTATGGCTACACCTTC	CASSLPDRRSYGYTF
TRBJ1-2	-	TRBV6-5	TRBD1	TGTGCCAGCAGTTCCGGGACAGGCCCATATAGGTCCTACACCTTC	CASSSGTGPYRSYTF
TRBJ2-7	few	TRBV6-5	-	TGTGCCAGCAGTTACTCGGGACTTAACTACGAGCAGTACTTC	CASSYSGLNYEQYF
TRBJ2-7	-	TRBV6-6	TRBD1	TGTGCCAGCAGGCCTACCGACAGGGAACCCTACGAGCAGTACTTC	CASRPTDREPYEQYF
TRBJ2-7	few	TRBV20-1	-	TGCAGTGCAACAGTGTCCTACGAGCAGTACTTC	CSATVSYEQYF
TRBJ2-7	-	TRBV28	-	TGTGCCAGCAGTTCGGACTCCAAAAGCTCCTACGAGCAGTACTTC	CASSSDSKSSYEQYF
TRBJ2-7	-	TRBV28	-	TGTGCCAGCAGTTTAGGTAGATGGTACGAGCAGTACTTC	CASSLGRWYEQYF
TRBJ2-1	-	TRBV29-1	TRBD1	TGCAGCGTACCGGGACAGGGGCACTACAATGAGCAGTTCTTC	CSVPGQGHYNEQFF
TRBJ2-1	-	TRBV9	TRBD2	TGTGCCAGCAGCGTTGCGGGAGGAGTTAATGAGCAGTTCTTC	CASSVAGGVNEQFF
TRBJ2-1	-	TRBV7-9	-	TGTGCCAGCAGCTTAGTGGTACAGGGGAGGAATGAGCAGTTCTTC	CASSLVVQGRNEQFF
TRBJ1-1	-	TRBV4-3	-	TGCGCCAGCAGCCCAAGTTGGACACCGGACACTGAAGCTTTCTTT	CASSPSWTPDTEAFF
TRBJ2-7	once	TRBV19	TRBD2	TGTGCCAGTAGTATCGGAGCGGGAGCGTCTCACTACGAGCAGTACTTC	CASSIGAGASHYEQYF
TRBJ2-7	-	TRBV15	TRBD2	TGTGCCACCAGCATGCGGGGGGTGATGTACGAGCAGTACTTC	CATSMRGVMYEQYF
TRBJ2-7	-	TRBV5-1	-	TGCGCCAGCAGCGTTGACAGGTTAGGGTCATACGAGCAGTACTTC	CASSVDRLGSYEQYF
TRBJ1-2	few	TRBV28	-	TGTGCCGCCAGTATGAACAGGGTTAACGGCGGCTACACCTTC	CAASMNRVNGGYTF
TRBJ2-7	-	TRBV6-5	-	TGTGCCAGCAGGCCCAACTTCTACGAGCAGTACTTC	CASRPNFYEQYF
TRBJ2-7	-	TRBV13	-	TGTGCCAGCAGCTTATGGACTTCCCCCGAGCAGTACTTC	CASSLWTSPEQYF
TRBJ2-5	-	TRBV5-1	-	TGCGCCAGCAGCCGAGCCCAAGAGACCCAGTACTTC	CASSRAQETQYF
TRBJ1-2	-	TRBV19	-	TGTGCCAGTAGTATATGGGGCCGAGACTATGGCTACACCTTC	CASSIWGRDYGYTF
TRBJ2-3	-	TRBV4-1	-	TGCGCCAGCAGCCAAGGTCCGGGGACAGATACGCAGTATTTT	CASSQGPGTDTQYF
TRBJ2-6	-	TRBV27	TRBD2	TGTGCCAGCAGGCGGGGGGGAACCTCTGGGGCCAACGTCCTGACTTTC	CASRRGGTSGANVLTF